These 26 T cell receptor beta chains were sequenced from one sample in a study of beta chain features in type 1 diabetes. Overall study findings and caveats: A moderate, significant TCRB CDR3 shortening appeared in type 1 diabetes across four CD4+ subsets.

Every bit of the isolated RNA underwent reverse transcription, so sequencing read expressed TCRB transcripts. TCRdb keeps only in-frame clones here, not all; method: immunoSEQ multiplex PCR. The table records some 190,000 clones, 6% to 9% of them present only once. These receptors are not linked to any known antigen. Input material: central memory CD4+ T cells from blood. The receptor source for this set is a man younger than 30 with type 1 diabetes.

This clone was seen a few times. J is TRBJ1-1 and V is TRBV29-1; D not certain. The ends were cut back, 6 bases at V and 3 bases at J, with 14 bases in the middle. Germline-derived CDR1 and CDR2 are SQVTM and ANQGSEA. The CDR3 is made up of 13 amino acids. The CDR3 region has the DNA TGCAGCGTAGCTCGCTCGACTGACACTGAAGCTTTCTTT. The encoded protein is CSVARSTDTEAFF.

This clone was observed a few times. The J gene is TRBJ1-1, the V gene TRBV6-6; D may be TRBD1 (6 bases). Trimming removed 6 bases at V and 3 bases at J, with 11 bases between. The V gene's germline CDR1 is MNHNY and CDR2 SVGAGI (reference sequence). The CDR3 is 13 amino acids. CDR3 DNA sequence: TGTGCCAGCAGAACACAGGGAGACACTGAAGCTTTCTTT. Translation gives CASRTQGDTEAFF.

The chain combines TRBV10-3 with TRBJ2-7; D is uncertain. Trimming pared 3 bases from V and 2 bases from J, leaving 14 bases between. From germline, CDR1 is ENHRY and CDR2 SYGVKD. This CDR3 comprises 15 residues. CDR3 sequence (DNA): TGTGCCATCAGTGAAGGTCTCCAGGCTCCCTACGAGCAGTACTTC. Translation gives CAISEGLQAPYEQYF.

In its sample, this clone was seen a few times. The chain couples TRBV28 to TRBJ2-1; 11 positions match TRBD2. The CDR3 has 14 residues. J was trimmed by 6 bases and V by 6 bases; bases with no gene match: 4. Looked up from germline, CDR1 is MDHEN and CDR2 is SYDVKM. The CDR3 loop reads CASRLAGGGNEQFF. In DNA form, the CDR3 reads TGTGCCAGCAGATTAGCGGGAGGGGGCAATGAGCAGTTCTTC.

The sample holds a few counts of this clone. This chain links TRBV27 with TRBJ2-2; D is uncertain. Trimming left V 3 bases short and J 5 bases short, with 10 bases between. The CDR3 covers 14 residues. Germline assignment: CDR1 MNHEY and CDR2 SMNVEV (reference sequence). The CDR3: CASSFLTITGELFF. The CDR3 DNA sequence: TGTGCCAGCAGTTTCCTAACTATTACCGGGGAGCTGTTTTTT.

The gene calls are TRBV19 and TRBJ2-6, with a possible D match to TRBD1 (5 bases). The CDR3 is 18 residues long. V dropped 3 bases and J dropped 0 bases, with 15 bases sitting between them. Germline CDR1 reads LNHDA; CDR2 reads SQIVND (reference sequence). CDR3 loop: CASSINQGTRSGANVLTF. CDR3 DNA: TGTGCCAGTAGTATCAATCAGGGAACCCGCTCTGGGGCCAACGTCCTGACTTTC.

The chain has TRBV2 and TRBJ1-1, with D possibly TRBD1 on 5 matching bases. This CDR3 comprises 11 residues. Germline V lookup: CDR1 SNHLY, CDR2 FYNNEI. The V end lost 4 bases, the J end lost 11 bases, and 11 bases lay between the germline ends. The CDR3 region has the DNA TGTGCCAGCAGTGTGCGGGGCCCGGCTTTCTTT. Translating it yields CASSVRGPAFF.

This clone has only a few counts. The chain employs TRBV30 and TRBJ1-2, with D tentatively TRBD1 (5 bases). From germline, CDR1 is GTSNPN and CDR2 SVGIG (reference sequence). The CDR3 sequence is 13 residues long. V was trimmed by 2 bases and J by 3 bases, leaving 10 bases between them. The CDR3 nucleotides read TGTGCCTGGAGTAGGCAGGGTGACTATGGCTACACCTTC. This codes for CAWSRQGDYGYTF.

This clone has a count of ten or more. The CDR3 region is CSVVEGGTGNQPQHF. In DNA, the CDR3 is TGCAGCGTTGTAGAGGGGGGGACAGGGAATCAGCCCCAGCATTTT. V is TRBV29-1 and J is TRBJ1-5; 9 nucleotides agree with TRBD1. CDR3 length: 15 amino acids. CDR1 and CDR2 from the germline V gene are SQVTM and ANQGSEA. V dropped 4 bases and J dropped 4; count of bases not matched to a gene: 8.

This clone occurred a few times. J is TRBJ2-1 and V is TRBV25-1; 8 bases are a match to TRBD2. The V segment lost 2 bases and the J segment 0 bases; nucleotides outside the gene matches: 3. The CDR3 runs to 16 residues. Looked up from germline, CDR1 is MGHDK and CDR2 is SYGVNS. CDR3 loop: CASSEGSGSSYNEQFF. The CDR3 DNA reads as TGTGCCAGCAGTGAAGGGAGCGGGAGCTCCTACAATGAGCAGTTCTTC.

The chain uses TRBV6-5 and TRBJ2-6; D gene uncertain. Per germline, CDR1 MNHEY and CDR2 SVGAGI. The V end lost 4 bases, the J end lost 4 bases, and 5 bases lay between the germline ends. CDR3 length equals 13 residues. CDR3 nucleotide sequence: TGTGCCAGCAGTTTCAGGGGGGCCAACGTCCTGACTTTC. Encoded protein: CASSFRGANVLTF.

Many counts were recorded for this clone. The same CDR3 can be traced to other DNA sequences in this sample. The V gene is TRBV7-2, the J gene TRBJ2-7, with 7 bases aligning to TRBD2. The trim removed 1 base at V and 2 bases at J, leaving 2 bases unmatched. The CDR3 runs 14 residues. Looked up from germline, CDR1 is SGHTA and CDR2 is FQGNSA. Here the CDR3 reads CASSLGRGTYEQYF. DNA for the CDR3: TGTGCCAGCAGCTTAGGGCGGGGGACCTACGAGCAGTACTTC. Full variable domain (missing parts from reference TRBV7-2 and TRBJ2-7): GAGVSQSPSNKVTEKGKDVELRCDPISGHTALYWYRQSLGQGLEFLIYFQGNSAPDKSGLPSDRFSAERTGGSVSTLTIQRTQQEDSAVYLCASSLGRGTYEQYFGPGTRLTVT.

This clone was picked up a small number of times. The chain uses TRBV10-3 and TRBJ2-2; 8 bases fit TRBD1. Per the germline V gene, CDR1 is ENHRY and CDR2 is SYGVKD. CDR3 length equals 15 residues. V was clipped by 7 bases and J by 5 bases; unmatched bases: 9. The CDR3 protein is CAITPDRVGTGELFF. CDR3 DNA: TGTGCCATCACCCCGGACAGGGTGGGGACCGGGGAGCTGTTTTTT.

The genes are TRBV28 and TRBJ1-1; 11 nucleotides align to TRBD1. Germline V lookup: CDR1 MDHEN, CDR2 SYDVKM. J gave up 4 bases and V 4 bases, and 5 bases lay outside the gene matches. The CDR3 consists of 15 residues. The CDR3 DNA reads as TGTGCCAGCAGTTCGATTGGGACAGGGGGCACTGAAGCTTTCTTT. The encoded protein is CASSSIGTGGTEAFF. The whole variable domain, remainder taken from reference TRBV28 and TRBJ1-1, is DVKVTQSSRYLVKRTGEKVFLECVQDMDHENMFWYRQDPGLGLRLIYFSYDVKMKEKGDIPEGYSVSREKKERFSLILESASTNQTSMYLCASSSIGTGGTEAFFGQGTRLTVV.

This clone has only a few counts. Here the CDR3 reads CSVGQGANEQFF. The DNA of the CDR3 is TGCAGCGTTGGACAGGGGGCGAATGAGCAGTTCTTC. The gene calls are TRBV29-1 and TRBJ2-1, with 10 bases matching TRBD1. Germline V gene sequence: CDR1 SQVTM, CDR2 ANQGSEA. The CDR3 has 12 residues. The V segment lost 4 bases and the J segment 7 bases; nucleotides outside the gene matches: 1.

CDR3 DNA: TGTGCCAGCAGCTTAGGTGGGGCGGGCACAGATACGCAGTATTTT. This sequence encodes CASSLGGAGTDTQYF. The chain employs TRBV7-2 and TRBJ2-3, with a tentative D call TRBD1 (5 bases). Looked up from germline, CDR1 is SGHTA and CDR2 is FQGNSA. V lost 1 base and J 1 base, leaving 9 bases between the germline ends. The CDR3 is 15 amino acids.

In its sample, this clone was seen a few times. The rearrangement links TRBV30 to TRBJ2-3; TRBD2 matches 7 bases. This CDR3 region has 16 residues. Germline lookup yields CDR1 GTSNPN and CDR2 SVGIG (reference sequence). V gave up 0 bases and J gave up 3 bases; unmatched junction bases: 9. The CDR3 reads CAWSVKAGMGTDTQYF. The CDR3 bases are TGTGCCTGGAGTGTAAAAGCGGGGATGGGGACAGATACGCAGTATTTT.

V usage is TRBV19 and J usage is TRBJ1-2; maybe TRBD1 (5 bases). CDR1 LNHDA and CDR2 SQIVND come from the germline V gene (reference sequence). The CDR3 is 14 residues long. With 1 base removed from V and 8 bases from J, the gap between germline ends came to 14 bases. CDR3 in amino acids: CASSIAFQGRGYTF. DNA of the CDR3: TGTGCCAGTAGTATAGCATTCCAGGGCAGAGGCTACACCTTC. Complete variable domain (other parts from reference TRBV19 and TRBJ1-2): DGGITQSPKYLFRKEGQNVTLSCEQNLNHDAMYWYRQDPGQGLRLIYYSQIVNDFQKGDIAEGYSVSREKKESFPLTVTSAQKNPTAFYLCASSIAFQGRGYTFGSGTRLTVV.

The sample holds a few counts of this clone. This chain joins TRBV10-3 and TRBJ2-3; D may be TRBD1 (5 bases). The V end was cut by 6 bases, the J end by 2 bases, with 6 bases between. Germline V gene sequence: CDR1 ENHRY, CDR2 SYGVKD. The CDR3 totals 12 residues. CDR3 DNA: TGTGCCATCAGAGGGGACACAGATACGCAGTATTTT. Its translation is CAIRGDTDTQYF.

The table lists this clone with a few counts. This chain uses TRBV5-4 with TRBJ2-1; 13 bases agree with TRBD2. The CDR3 spans 14 residues. Per germline, CDR1 SGHNT and CDR2 YYREEE (reference sequence). J gave up 9 bases and V 1 base, and 1 base lay outside the gene matches. The CDR3 loop reads CASSLTSGRAEQFF. CDR3 nucleotides: TGTGCCAGCAGCTTGACTAGCGGGAGGGCTGAGCAGTTCTTC. The full variable domain, its missing parts supplied by reference TRBV5-4 and TRBJ2-1, is ETGVTQSPTHLIKTRGQQVTLRCSSQSGHNTVSWYQQALGQGPQFIFQYYREEENGRGNFPPRFSGLQFPNYSSELNVNALELDDSALYLCASSLTSGRAEQFFGPGTRLTVL.

This clone was recorded a few times. The chain joins TRBV5-1 to TRBJ2-1; 12 bases are shared with TRBD1. The CDR3 is made up of 15 amino acids. Germline-derived CDR1 and CDR2 are SGHRS and YFSETQ. Unmatched junction bases numbered 2, after V lost 0 bases and J lost 7 bases. CDR3 residues: CASSLEGQGANEQFF. Written as DNA, the CDR3 is TGCGCCAGCAGCTTGGAGGGACAGGGGGCGAATGAGCAGTTCTTC.

The rearrangement links TRBV6-6 to TRBJ2-3; D is perhaps TRBD1 (5 bases). V lost 2 bases to trimming and J lost 4 bases, with 13 bases between them. From germline, CDR1 is MNHNY and CDR2 SVGAGI (reference sequence). The CDR3 loop spans 15 amino acids. CDR3 DNA sequence: TGTGCCAGCAGTTACGGGGCATCTCCCCCAGATACGCAGTATTTT. Translating gives CASSYGASPPDTQYF.

This sequence joins TRBV28 and TRBJ2-7; 9 nucleotides agree with TRBD2. The CDR3 has 14 residues. The trim removed 4 bases at V and 7 bases at J, leaving 8 bases unmatched. Germline CDR1 reads MDHEN; CDR2 reads SYDVKM. Written as DNA, the CDR3 is TGTGCCAGCAGTTCGGGCGGGGGGGCTCGGGAGCAGTACTTC. This translates into CASSSGGGAREQYF.

This chain links TRBV7-9 with TRBJ1-3, with TRBD1 identical over 7 bases. In germline, CDR1 is SEHNR, CDR2 FQNEAQ (reference sequence). CDR3 length equals 16 residues. The V segment lost 5 bases and the J segment 6 bases; nucleotides outside the gene matches: 13. In DNA, the CDR3 is TGTGCCAGCAGCGCAGGGGGAGCTATTTATCAAAACACCATATATTTT. Protein product: CASSAGGAIYQNTIYF.

The chain couples TRBV19 to TRBJ2-1; 7 bases align to TRBD1. The germline gives CDR1 LNHDA, CDR2 SQIVND (reference sequence). The length of the CDR3 is 12 residues. With V trimmed by 5 bases and J by 10 bases, 5 bases remained unmatched. The CDR3 sequence is CASSATGDEQFF. The CDR3 DNA reads TGTGCCAGTAGTGCAACAGGGGACGAGCAGTTCTTC.

The chain is built from TRBV27 and TRBJ1-2; the D gene is possibly TRBD1 (6 bases). The CDR3 is 14 amino acids. Trimming took 2 bases from V and 2 from J, leaving 9 bases between them. The germline V gene encodes CDR1 MNHEY and CDR2 SMNVEV (reference sequence). This CDR3 reads CASSLQGPNYGYTF. As DNA, the CDR3 is TGTGCCAGCAGTTTACAGGGGCCCAACTATGGCTACACCTTC.